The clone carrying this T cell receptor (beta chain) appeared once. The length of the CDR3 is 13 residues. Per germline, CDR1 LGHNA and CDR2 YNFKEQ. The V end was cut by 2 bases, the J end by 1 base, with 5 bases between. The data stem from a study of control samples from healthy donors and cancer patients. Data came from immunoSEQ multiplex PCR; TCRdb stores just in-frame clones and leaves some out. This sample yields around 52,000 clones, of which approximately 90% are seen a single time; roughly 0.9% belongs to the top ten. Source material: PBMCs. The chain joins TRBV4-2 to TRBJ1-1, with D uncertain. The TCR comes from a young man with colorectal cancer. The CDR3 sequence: CASSQKRNTEAFF. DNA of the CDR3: TGTGCCAGCAGCCAAAAGAGGAACACTGAAGCTTTCTTT.